The present TCR beta chain was sequenced within a study of blood T cell repertoires in COVID-19. Overall study: The samples span acute and convalescent COVID-19 from the United States, Italy and Spain. PBMCs, B-cell-depleted T cells, or T cells were the source of the cDNA or gDNA that made up the material.

V lost 5 bases, J lost 8 bases, and 21 bases lay in between. This CDR3 contains 15 residues. The V gene's germline CDR1 is SEHNR and CDR2 FQNEAQ (reference sequence). Recovered status applied to Cohort 3 donors who had two consecutive negative PCRs. It also applied to those with clearance or with symptom resolution. Method: immunoSEQ multiplex PCR; TCRdb's copy keeps in-frame clones and lacks some. The repertoire has about 300,000 clones, nearly 90% of them found once; the top ten carry about 6%. This chain joins TRBV7-9 and TRBJ1-2; a possible D gene is TRBD1 (6 bases). Source material: PBMCs or T cells enriched from blood (not recorded which). This receptor was taken from a woman aged 25-40 years who had recovered from COVID-19. The CDR3 spells CASSPRTAQGLGYTF. For the CDR3, the DNA is TGTGCCAGCAGCCCTCGGACGGCTCAGGGGTTAGGCTACACCTTC. The full variable domain, completed using reference TRBV7-9 and TRBJ1-2, is DTGVSQNPRHKITKRGQNVTFRCDPISEHNRLYWYRQTLGQGPEFLTYFQNEAQLEKSRLLSDRFSAERPKGSFSTLEIQRTEQGDSAMYLCASSPRTAQGLGYTFGSGTRLTVV.